Shown below are 24 T cell receptor beta chains from a single sample sequenced in a study of blood T cell repertoires in COVID-19. The protocol was immunoSEQ multiplex PCR, while the TCRdb copy is restricted to in-frame clones and leaves out a portion. Among approximately 210,000 clones listed, more than 70% were seen once. The sample taken for sequencing was PBMCs or T cells enriched from blood (not recorded which). These receptor sequences come from a woman younger than 30 who had recovered from COVID-19.

The V gene is TRBV7-6, the J gene TRBJ1-1; TRBD1 might be the D (5 bases). The CDR3 consists of 14 residues. With 2 bases removed from V and 5 bases from J, the gap between germline ends came to 12 bases. Germline V lookup: CDR1 SGHVS, CDR2 FNYEAQ. As DNA, the CDR3 is TGTGCCAGCAGCTTATGGCAGGGAGGGACTGAAGCTTTCTTT. Translating gives CASSLWQGGTEAFF.

The chain carries TRBV10-2 and TRBJ2-3; TRBD2 matches 16 bases. The CDR3 runs to 17 residues. Germline CDR1 and CDR2: WSHSY and SAAADI. The V gene end was trimmed by 6 bases and the J gene end by 4 bases; junction bases not matched to a gene: 7. The CDR3 DNA reads as TGCGCCAGCAGCGGGACTAGCGGGGGGGCAAACCCAGATACGCAGTATTTT. It yields the protein CASSGTSGGANPDTQYF.

This clone was seen once. The chain couples TRBV30 to TRBJ1-5; 9 nucleotides align to TRBD1. V shed 2 bases, J shed 4 bases, and the junction held 6 bases outside the gene matches. Per germline, CDR1 GTSNPN and CDR2 SVGIG (reference sequence). CDR3 length: 15 amino acids. The CDR3 region is CAWSLTGTGNQPQHF. The DNA of the CDR3 is TGTGCCTGGAGTCTGACCGGGACAGGGAATCAGCCCCAGCATTTT.

V gene TRBV27 combines with J gene TRBJ1-6; TRBD1 matches 8 bases. Germline values: CDR1 MNHEY, CDR2 SMNVEV (reference sequence). The V and J ends lost 8 bases and 7 bases, in that order; junction bases with no gene match: 4. The CDR3 is 13 amino acids. CDR3 protein: CASRTGWNSPLHF. The CDR3 nucleotides read TGTGCCAGCCGGACAGGGTGGAATTCACCCCTCCACTTT.

The chain combines TRBV7-9 with TRBJ1-4, with 9 bases lining up with TRBD1. This CDR3 has 14 amino acids. Trimming at V came to 6 bases and at J to 7 bases, leaving 6 bases not matched to a gene. The germline gives CDR1 SEHNR, CDR2 FQNEAQ (reference sequence). In nucleotides, the CDR3 is TGTGCCAGCAGTCAACAGGGGGCGAGTGAAAAACTGTTTTTT. Translating it yields CASSQQGASEKLFF.

The chain recombines TRBV5-1 with TRBJ2-4; TRBD1 agrees at 7 bases. Germline assignment: CDR1 SGHRS and CDR2 YFSETQ. V shed 4 bases, J shed 0 bases, and the junction held 16 bases outside the gene matches. The CDR3 has 19 amino acids. The CDR3 nucleotides read TGCGCCAGCAGCGAGGGACAGAGAGGGACCGCGCTAGCCAAAAACATTCAGTACTTC. It yields the protein CASSEGQRGTALAKNIQYF. Together with reference TRBV5-1 and TRBJ2-4, the CDR3 gives the full variable domain: KAGVTQTPRYLIKTRGQQVTLSCSPISGHRSVSWYQQTPGQGLQFLFEYFSETQRNKGNFPGRFSGRQFSNSRSEMNVSTLELGDSALYLCASSEGQRGTALAKNIQYFGAGTRLSVL.

The chain has TRBV7-8 and TRBJ2-1, with D perhaps TRBD2 (6 bases). Germline assignment: CDR1 SGHVS and CDR2 FQNEAQ. Trimming left V 5 bases short and J 2 bases short, with 13 bases between. The CDR3 is 15 amino acids. CDR3 sequence reads: CASSLQRAPYNEQFF. The DNA for the CDR3 is TGTGCCAGCAGCCTCCAGCGGGCCCCCTACAATGAGCAGTTCTTC. The full variable domain, with the rest looked up from reference TRBV7-8 and TRBJ2-1, is GAGVSQSPRYKVAKRGQDVALRCDPISGHVSLFWYQQALGQGPEFLTYFQNEAQLDKSGLPSDRFFAERPEGSVSTLKIQRTQQEDSAVYLCASSLQRAPYNEQFFGPGTRLTVL.

The V gene is TRBV5-6, the J gene TRBJ1-5, with no clear D. The V end lost 4 bases, the J end lost 7 bases, and 12 bases lay between the germline ends. Germline V gene sequence: CDR1 SGHDT, CDR2 YYEEEE. The CDR3 is 13 amino acids. CDR3 residues: CASSSQNRQPQHF. The CDR3 nucleotides read TGTGCCAGCAGCAGTCAAAACAGACAGCCCCAGCATTTT.

V and J are TRBV2 and TRBJ1-6, with a tentative D call TRBD1 (6 bases). Germline values: CDR1 SNHLY, CDR2 FYNNEI. Deletions cut 2 bases from V and 7 bases from J, with 9 bases between. CDR3 length equals 14 residues. The CDR3 here is CASSEQGRNSPLHF. Written as DNA, the CDR3 is TGTGCCAGCAGTGAACAGGGGAGAAATTCACCCCTCCACTTT. Filled out from reference TRBV2 and TRBJ1-6, the complete variable domain reads EPEVTQTPSHQVTQMGQEVILRCVPISNHLYFYWYRQILGQKVEFLVSFYNNEISEKSEIFDDQFSVERPDGSNFTLKIRSTKLEDSAMYFCASSEQGRNSPLHFGNGTRLTVT.

The V and J genes are TRBV9 and TRBJ1-6, with 8 positions matching TRBD1. Germline V gene data show CDR1 as SGDLS and CDR2 as YYNGEE. The V segment lost 3 bases and the J segment 3 bases; nucleotides outside the gene matches: 5. The CDR3 extends over 16 amino acids. CDR3 in DNA: TGTGCCAGCAGCGACCAGGGGGCCGGCTATAATTCACCCCTCCACTTT. This translates into CASSDQGAGYNSPLHF. The full variable domain, its missing parts supplied by reference TRBV9 and TRBJ1-6, is DSGVTQTPKHLITATGQRVTLRCSPRSGDLSVYWYQQSLDQGLQFLIQYYNGEERAKGNILERFSAQQFPDLHSELNLSSLELGDSALYFCASSDQGAGYNSPLHFGNGTRLTVT.

This chain links TRBV9 with TRBJ2-2; D is perhaps TRBD2 (5 bases). Between the trimmed V and J ends, which lost 0 bases and 5 bases, there was a span of 11 bases. Germline V lookup: CDR1 SGDLS, CDR2 YYNGEE. This CDR3 contains 15 residues. CDR3 protein: CASSVEGAGTGELFF. The CDR3 nucleotides read TGTGCCAGCAGCGTAGAAGGCGCGGGTACCGGGGAGCTGTTTTTT.

This sequence joins TRBV5-6 and TRBJ2-6; D ambiguous. The CDR3 runs to 14 residues. Germline lookup yields CDR1 SGHDT and CDR2 YYEEEE. V was cut by 6 bases and J by 0 bases, with 7 bases left in between. CDR3 in DNA: TGTGCCAGCACTTCGGGCTCTGGGGCCAACGTCCTGACTTTC. It is translated as CASTSGSGANVLTF.

The V gene is TRBV24-1, the J gene TRBJ2-3, with D uncertain. CDR1 is KGHDR and CDR2 is SFDVKD in the germline V gene. V was pared by 4 bases and J by 3 bases, with 10 bases between. This CDR3 comprises 14 residues. The CDR3 DNA is TGTGCCACCAGTGACCCGAGACATACAGATACGCAGTATTTT. The encoded protein is CATSDPRHTDTQYF.

The rearrangement joins TRBV27 to TRBJ1-3; D may be TRBD1 (6 bases). The CDR3 loop spans 16 amino acids. Per the germline V gene, CDR1 is MNHEY and CDR2 is SMNVEV (reference sequence). Trimming stripped 4 bases from V and 3 bases from J, with 16 bases between. CDR3 sequence: CASSSGPYRVGNTIYF. DNA of the CDR3: TGTGCCAGCAGTTCCGGGCCCTACAGGGTTGGAAACACCATATATTTT.

The J gene is TRBJ2-1, the V gene TRBV5-5; 8 bases fit TRBD2. The V and J ends lost 4 bases and 0 bases, in that order; junction bases with no gene match: 3. Germline-derived CDR1 and CDR2 are SGHKS and YYEKEE (reference sequence). There are 15 residues in the CDR3. CDR3 protein: CASSASGSSYNEQFF. For the CDR3, the DNA is TGTGCCAGCAGCGCGAGCGGGAGCTCCTACAATGAGCAGTTCTTC.

The rearrangement uses TRBV5-6 and TRBJ1-6; D possibly corresponds to TRBD1 (6 bases). V was shortened by 2 bases and J by 4 bases, with 7 bases between the two germline ends. The CDR3 has 14 residues. Germline V CDR1 and CDR2: SGHDT, YYEEEE. The CDR3 DNA sequence: TGTGCCAGCAGCTTTAGGGGGTATAATTCACCCCTCCACTTT. Translating gives CASSFRGYNSPLHF. The whole variable domain, filled in from reference TRBV5-6 and TRBJ1-6, reads DAGVTQSPTHLIKTRGQQVTLRCSPKSGHDTVSWYQQALGQGPQFIFQYYEEEERQRGNFPDRFSGHQFPNYSSELNVNALLLGDSALYLCASSFRGYNSPLHFGNGTRLTVT.

Here the CDR3 reads CASSPPSVDRRVKLFF. The DNA for the CDR3 is TGTGCCAGCAGTCCCCCTTCTGTGGACAGGCGGGTCAAACTGTTTTTT. J is TRBJ1-4 and V is TRBV28; TRBD1 aligns across 7 bases. The CDR3 totals 16 residues. V was pared by 5 bases and J by 11 bases, with 17 bases of the junction left unmatched. Germline values: CDR1 MDHEN, CDR2 SYDVKM.

The chain combines TRBV6-1 with TRBJ1-3; D remains ambiguous. The CDR3 is made up of 12 amino acids. The germline gives CDR1 MNHNS, CDR2 SASEGT. The V gene lost 0 bases and the J gene lost 10 bases, with 7 bases spanning the gap. This CDR3 is CASSEAQRTIYF. CDR3 DNA sequence: TGTGCCAGCAGTGAAGCGCAGAGGACCATATATTTT.

This chain uses TRBV2 with TRBJ2-5; 8 nucleotides match TRBD1. V shed 1 base and J 4 bases; nucleotides not matched to a gene: 14. The CDR3 loop spans 18 amino acids. Germline V lookup: CDR1 SNHLY, CDR2 FYNNEI. This CDR3 reads CASSEEGSRGHVGETQYF. The DNA of the CDR3 is TGTGCCAGCAGTGAAGAGGGGTCCAGGGGGCATGTTGGAGAGACCCAGTACTTC.

The chain is built from TRBV10-2 and TRBJ2-3, with D possibly TRBD2 on 6 matching bases. V was cut by 11 bases and J by 2 bases, with 14 bases left in between. The CDR3 is 13 amino acids. The germline gives CDR1 WSHSY, CDR2 SAAADI. The CDR3 sequence is CACASALTDTQYF. Here the CDR3 DNA reads TGCGCCTGCGCTAGCGCCCTCACAGATACGCAGTATTTT.

The V and J genes are TRBV9 and TRBJ2-2, with 8 bases that match TRBD2. V was pared by 7 bases and J by 8 bases, with 10 bases of the junction left unmatched. CDR3 size: 14 residues. Germline CDR1 and CDR2: SGDLS and YYNGEE. The CDR3 DNA follows: TGTGCCAGCTCCGGACTAGCAAGAGTAGGGGAGCTGTTTTTT. Its protein is CASSGLARVGELFF. Complete variable domain (other parts from reference TRBV9 and TRBJ2-2): DSGVTQTPKHLITATGQRVTLRCSPRSGDLSVYWYQQSLDQGLQFLIQYYNGEERAKGNILERFSAQQFPDLHSELNLSSLELGDSALYFCASSGLARVGELFFGEGSRLTVL.

The J gene is TRBJ1-2, the V gene TRBV4-1; D unresolved. V was trimmed by 1 base and J by 7 bases, leaving 13 bases between them. The V gene's germline CDR1 is MGHRA and CDR2 YSYEKL. The CDR3 consists of 14 residues. The chain's CDR3 is CASSQGSISGGYTF. The DNA of the CDR3 is TGCGCCAGCAGCCAAGGGTCTATATCAGGTGGCTACACCTTC.

The rearrangement uses TRBV6-5 and TRBJ1-1; 7 nucleotides line up with TRBD1. V was pared by 10 bases and J by 0 bases, with 11 bases of the junction left unmatched. Germline V gene lookup returns CDR1 MNHEY and CDR2 SVGAGI. CDR3 size: 15 residues. CDR3 DNA: TGTGCCACACAACAGGGGCGCTGGATGAACACTGAAGCTTTCTTT. Translation: CATQQGRWMNTEAFF.

This chain joins TRBV27 and TRBJ1-2; TRBD1 might be the D (5 bases). V lost 3 bases and J 2 bases, leaving 10 bases between the germline ends. CDR1 and CDR2 (germline): MNHEY, SMNVEV (reference sequence). The CDR3 consists of 14 residues. CDR3 sequence: CASSFLGPNYGYTF. For the CDR3, the DNA is TGTGCCAGCAGTTTCCTGGGGCCGAACTATGGCTACACCTTC.